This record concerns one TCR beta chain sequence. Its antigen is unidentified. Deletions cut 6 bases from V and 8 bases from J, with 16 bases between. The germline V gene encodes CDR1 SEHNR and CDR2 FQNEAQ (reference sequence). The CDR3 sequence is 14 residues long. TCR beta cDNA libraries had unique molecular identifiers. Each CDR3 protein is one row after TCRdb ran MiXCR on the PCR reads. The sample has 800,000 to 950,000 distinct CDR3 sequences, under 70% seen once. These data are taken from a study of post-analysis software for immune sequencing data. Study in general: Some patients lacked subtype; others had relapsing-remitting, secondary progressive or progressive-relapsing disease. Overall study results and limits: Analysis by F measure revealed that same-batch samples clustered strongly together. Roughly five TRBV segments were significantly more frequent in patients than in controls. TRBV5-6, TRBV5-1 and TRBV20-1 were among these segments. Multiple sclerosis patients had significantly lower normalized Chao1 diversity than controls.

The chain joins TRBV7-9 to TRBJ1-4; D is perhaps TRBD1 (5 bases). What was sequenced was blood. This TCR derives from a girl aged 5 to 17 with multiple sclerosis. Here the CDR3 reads CASSQDGTAEKLFF. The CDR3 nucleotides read TGTGCCAGCAGTCAAGACGGGACTGCGGAAAAACTGTTTTTT.